This T cell receptor beta chain originates from a study of blood T cell repertoires in COVID-19. Study information: From T cells, B-cell-depleted T cells, or PBMCs came the material, which was cDNA or gDNA.

Per the original data handling: Reference gene primer amplification gave estimated nucleated cell counts. TCRdb keeps only in-frame clones here, not all; method: immunoSEQ multiplex PCR. The V and J calls and clone size were taken over from that table, and D and trimming were inferred from the DNA. This table has 100,000 or so clones, around 84% appearing once. The CDR3 runs to 14 residues. Trimming stripped 0 bases from V and 0 bases from J, with 6 bases between. Per the germline V gene, CDR1 is SGHRS and CDR2 is YFSETQ. Sequencing was performed on peripheral blood. V is TRBV5-1 and J is TRBJ1-1; D is uncertain. The TCR sequence derives from a woman aged 55-70 years in a cohort sampled during active or convalescent COVID-19. The CDR3 DNA reads as TGCGCCAGCAGCTTGGCCGTAGTGAACACTGAAGCTTTCTTT. Protein: CASSLAVVNTEAFF.